This T cell receptor beta chain is from a study of cytomegalovirus exposure and HLA in healthy donors (dated by TCRdb to about 2017). Looking at the study overall: According to an earlier analysis of several hundred of the donors, 200 million or so T cells yielded approximately 120 million unique TCR beta sequences and 276 Gb of sequence data. Around 320 gigabases of sequencing data and some 85 million unique TCR sequences were included in an early release covering about 620 HLA-typed donors. The genetic ancestry cluster associated with self-reported Caucasian donors included 81% of the approximately 400 genotyped donors. The aim of the study was to test whether cataloging public T cell receptors could identify signatures of past pathogen exposure. The study profiled the T cell repertoires of some 610 subjects by immunosequencing and related them to cytomegalovirus serostatus. In addition to the first cohort of about 650 subjects, a separate validation cohort of around 110 different subjects was used. High-throughput TCR immunosequencing, statistical association of individual TCRs with disease status, and machine learning were combined to predict cytomegalovirus infection status. A later analysis re-analyzed previously published TCR beta repertoires from about 730 donors and added high-resolution HLA genotyping to study TCR occurrence patterns. Rather than drawing on any new phenotypic data, the later analysis identified candidate immune exposures from TCR beta sequences and the way those sequences occurred across donors. An earlier analysis of around 540 of the donors applied high-throughput TCR beta sequencing to assess whether each TCR beta V gene segment acted as functional or pseudogenic. Donor age, sex, ethnicity and CMV serostatus were compiled alongside the repertoire data. A later genetic analysis took genome-wide SNP genotypes for about 55% of the 666 donors and used that subset as a discovery cohort. All discovery cohort repertoires had been generated using a single sequencing platform. Class I and class II HLA loci were covered by the typing at four-digit resolution. The number of typed donors differed by locus: about 620-640 for A, B, C, DRB1 and DQB1; some 540 for DQA1; 600 to 610 for DPA1; and about 450 for DPB1. Roughly five DR-DQ haplotypes were treated as single units for association and clustering because of strong linkage in the cohort. On average, roughly 250,000 unique TCR beta nucleotide sequences were sequenced per donor among 398 genotyped donors of the cohort, with roughly a sixth of those sequences being non-productive. Points the paper makes about the study in general: This cohort had only TCR beta chains sequenced, and the lack of alpha or paired-chain data limited which features could be detected. Across donors, most TCR sequences were observed very rarely, whereas some public TCRs were present in many individuals. A further reported finding was that TCR beta sequences accurately predicted the HLA-A and HLA-B alleles for most subjects in the first cohort. Linkage disequilibrium might explain the correlated functional status among segregating V segments, but an unknown experimental factor could not be excluded. In a later genetic analysis, a missense DCLRE1C variant was associated with V-gene and J-gene trimming of TCR beta chains, and the association was replicated in an independent cohort. A cluster of highly shared sequence variants was judged likely to be a technical artifact of the sequencing pipeline. According to a later analysis, most CMV-associated TCR beta chains appeared to be HLA-restricted, and the HLA associations seemed to be driven largely by CMV exposure. According to a later analysis, parvovirus B19, influenza, CMV and Epstein-Barr virus appeared linked to several top co-occurrence clusters. Because HLA typing was unavailable for some donors at each locus, only the typed subset was used in association tests. When HLA alleles, especially DR and DQ, strongly co-occurred, TCR associations were difficult to assign to individual alleles. In a later analysis, 16,951 TCR beta sequences were associated with specific HLA alleles at a false discovery rate of 0.05. A few of the identified cytomegalovirus-associated TCR beta chains were confirmed in vitro to be specific for cytomegalovirus antigens. Some IMGT-functional V segments, including TRBV6-2 and TRBV6-3, could not be distinguished by the 87-base-pair reads and were therefore excluded. In an earlier analysis of about 540 of the donors, most TCR beta V segments were observed in productive rearrangements about 90% or about 30% of the time, broadly matching IMGT annotations. The study gave a list of under 200 TCR beta chains associated with cytomegalovirus. The authors suggested that the approach could potentially be extended to other disease states and immunological phenotypes. The only immune exposure information available for the cohort was CMV serostatus. According to a later analysis, TCR association rates differed among HLA loci, with DRB1 alleles showing the most associated TCRs and HLA-C alleles showing the fewest. The earlier analysis of approximately 540 of the donors excluded roughly 17 rarely observed V segments, including chromosome 9 orphons, because counts were too low. A later analysis found that HLA-associated TCR beta chains were more clonally expanded and had lower generation probabilities than equally common non-associated chains. Presence/absence analyses assumed roughly uniform sequencing depth across donors, an assumption that may not hold. A later genetic analysis reported fewer N-insertions in productive TCRs among donors in an Asian-associated ancestry cluster than the approximately 670-donor mean. In both the original and validation cohorts, the classifier was reported to diagnose cytomegalovirus status with high specificity and sensitivity.

From the cysteine through the phenylalanine, the CDR3 covers 15 amino acids. Only CDR3 DNA remains: 45 bases, in frame from the first base. V ends up 1 base short and J 8 bases short, with an unmatched junction base count of 7. CDR1 is given as LGHNA and CDR2 as YSLEER, both from the germline V gene. A remark on this clone: Its antigen is currently not known. It has no much larger one-base neighbor in the sample; base qualities were not kept.

The cohort consisted of 666 healthy bone marrow donors. At the time of sampling, every cohort member was nominally healthy, though immune exposures that went unrecorded were likely present. The donor tested CMV seronegative, placing the donor among the 350 or so seronegative members of the cohort. A peripheral blood sample was provided by each donor, and peripheral blood mononuclear cells were used for TCR beta sequencing. Genomic DNA was extracted from the blood cell samples with the Qiagen DNeasy Blood Extraction Kit. Libraries were built with the immunoSEQ multiplex PCR assay. For the multiplex PCR, a mixture combining 60 forward primers for TCR Vbeta segments and 13 reverse primers for TCR Jbeta segments was used. The CDR3 region of rearranged TCR beta genes was amplified from genomic DNA with a multiplex PCR assay. The amplified TCR beta libraries were sequenced on the Illumina HiSeq System as 87-base-pair reads. In the authors' own workflow: A later analysis counted about 82 million unique TCR beta chains across the 550 to 800 repertoires, and approximately 11 million of these chains were shared by at least two donors. Raw reads were error-corrected and collapsed into unique sequences by a nearest-neighbor algorithm in which closely related sequences were merged to remove PCR and sequencing errors. CDR3 sequences were aligned to IMGT reference sequences to assign V, D and J gene segments. For a sequence to be retained, at least a six-nucleotide match to both a V gene segment and a J gene segment was required. A rearrangement counted as productive if the CDR3 had no stop codons and remained in frame with V and J, and every other rearrangement counted as non-productive. CDR3 was defined by IMGT convention, running from the second conserved V-encoded cysteine to the conserved J-encoded phenylalanine. Sequences without an unambiguous match to a single V gene segment were excluded from the earlier analysis of 450 to 650 of the donors. An earlier analysis of fewer than 650 of the donors classified V segments as functional when productive rearrangements were above 56.7% and as segregating when the standard deviation between donors was above 5%. To diagnose cytomegalovirus status from the catalog of TCR beta chain sequences, a statistical classification framework was built. In a later analysis, TCR nucleotide sequences were compared against IMGT/GENE-DB human TR gene sequences so that V and J genes could be assigned. Using the TCRdist pipeline, a later analysis assigned CDR3 sequences along with most-parsimonious VDJ recombination scenarios. A later analysis defined each TCR beta chain by its CDR3 amino acid sequence plus V-gene family, and excluded reads lacking a unique V-gene family. As a way to deal with suspected cross-contamination and a sequencing artifact, a later analysis dropped 592 nucleotide sequences that were highly shared and had low generation probability. A later analysis calculated a clonal expansion index for each public chain from normalized within-repertoire ranks of inferred template counts. A later analysis computed generation probabilities with a VDJ recombination model fitted to out-of-frame rearrangements, and checked the results against IGoR. A later analysis scored TCR-TCR, TCR-HLA and TCR-CMV co-occurrence with hypergeometric tests, applying a repertoire-size bias correction to TCR pairs. A later analysis estimated false discovery rates by permuting HLA or CMV assignments 20 times. A later analysis grouped co-occurring TCRs with DBSCAN, adding TCRdist sequence similarity when clustering within HLA-allele-positive subsets. For co-occurrence clustering, repertoires with fewer than 30,000 or more than 120,000 public chains were excluded, along with roughly 5 repertoires with anomalous nucleotide sharing. This is the immuneACCESS table as TCRdb keeps it, with only in-frame sequences that have V and J called. A part of the clones is gone; compared with another copy, unresolved V genes explain less than half, and the rest is unexplained. V and J calls and clone size are given by that table; D and trimming were obtained from the DNA. This sample has 120,000 to 150,000 clones in its table, and around 79% of those were observed once. The ten largest clones represent roughly 0.7% of the sample.

Sample: PBMCs. This clonotype was sampled from a male donor in good health and CMV-seronegative. The rearranged segments are TRBV4-3 and TRBJ1-4; 7 of the junction bases match TRBD1. Here is the DNA: TGCGCCAGCAGCCAAGGTGCAGGGGGGACCGAAAAACTGTTTTTT. Its translation is CASSQGAGGTEKLFF.